The present entry profiles one T cell receptor beta chain with its context. The clone's antigen remains unknown. The sample holds no much larger clone one base away, and base qualities are not on file. In total, roughly 670 healthy bone marrow donors made up the cohort. At the time of sampling, every cohort member was nominally healthy, though immune exposures that went unrecorded were likely present. The donor tested CMV seronegative, placing the donor among the 352 seronegative members of the cohort. Every donor gave a peripheral blood sample, and the peripheral blood mononuclear cells from that sample were used for TCR beta sequencing. The Qiagen DNeasy Blood Extraction Kit was used to extract genomic DNA from the blood cell samples. Library generation was performed with the immunoSEQ multiplex PCR assay. A mixture of 60 forward primers for TCR Vbeta segments and 13 reverse primers for TCR Jbeta segments was used in the multiplex PCR. A multiplex PCR assay on genomic DNA amplified the CDR3 region of rearranged TCR beta genes. On the Illumina HiSeq System, the amplified TCR beta libraries were sequenced as 87-base-pair reads. The authors processed their data as follows. Across the 666 repertoires, a later analysis counted some 81 million unique TCR beta chains, roughly 11 million of which were shared by at least two donors. A nearest-neighbor algorithm error-corrected the raw reads and collapsed the reads into unique sequences, merging closely related sequences to remove PCR and sequencing errors. Alignment of CDR3 sequences to IMGT reference sequences was used to assign V, D and J gene segments. For a sequence to be retained, a match of at least six nucleotides to both a V gene segment and a J gene segment was required. Rearrangements were called productive when the CDR3 lacked stop codons and stayed in frame with V and J; all others were non-productive. Following IMGT convention, CDR3 was defined as the stretch from the second conserved V-encoded cysteine up to the conserved J-encoded phenylalanine. The earlier analysis of roughly 590 of the donors excluded any sequence lacking an unambiguous match to a single V gene segment. An earlier analysis of 587 of the donors classified V segments as functional when productive rearrangements were above 56.7% and as segregating when the standard deviation between donors was above 5%. A statistical classification framework was built to diagnose cytomegalovirus status from the catalog of TCR beta chain sequences. In a later analysis, TCR nucleotide sequences were compared against IMGT/GENE-DB human TR gene sequences so that V and J genes could be assigned. The TCRdist pipeline was used in a later analysis to assign CDR3 sequences and most-parsimonious VDJ recombination scenarios. A later analysis defined each TCR beta chain by its CDR3 amino acid sequence plus V-gene family, and excluded reads lacking a unique V-gene family. As a way to deal with suspected cross-contamination and a sequencing artifact, a later analysis dropped 500 to 700 nucleotide sequences that were highly shared and had low generation probability. In a later analysis, a clonal expansion index for each public chain was calculated from normalized within-repertoire ranks of inferred template counts. A later analysis computed generation probabilities with a VDJ recombination model fitted to out-of-frame rearrangements, and checked the results against IGoR. In a later analysis, hypergeometric tests were used to score TCR-TCR, TCR-HLA and TCR-CMV co-occurrence, with a repertoire-size bias correction applied to TCR pairs. A later analysis estimated false discovery rates by permuting HLA or CMV assignments 20 times. In a later analysis, co-occurring TCRs were grouped using DBSCAN, with TCRdist sequence similarity added in when clustering inside HLA-allele-positive subsets. Repertoires with fewer than 30,000 or more than 120,000 public chains, plus five repertoires with anomalous nucleotide sharing, were excluded from co-occurrence clustering. Here the immuneACCESS table is served through TCRdb, limited to in-frame sequences with V and J called. Missing clones are a known gap in these copies; in checked studies unresolved V genes cover under half, and the rest lacks a known reason. D and trimming were read from the DNA, whereas the V and J calls and clone size are those reported in that table. The sample profile shows about 140,000 clones; approximately 80% of them were found once. The ten largest make up 2.4% of the sample.

The data were taken from a study of cytomegalovirus exposure and HLA in healthy donors (dated by TCRdb to 2017 to 2019). Context from the whole study: According to an earlier analysis of 587 of the donors, about 179 million T cells yielded 90 million to 140 million unique TCR beta sequences and 276 Gb of sequence data. An early release that covered around 590 HLA-typed donors contained approximately 300 gigabases of sequencing data and tens of millions of unique TCR sequences. Of the 398 genotyped donors, 65% to 90% were placed in the genetic ancestry cluster associated with self-reported Caucasian donors. The aim of the study was to test whether cataloging public T cell receptors could identify signatures of past pathogen exposure. The study used immunosequencing to profile the T cell repertoires of approximately 690 subjects and linked those repertoires to cytomegalovirus serostatus. In addition to the first cohort of roughly 670 subjects, a separate validation cohort of around 110 different subjects was used. To predict cytomegalovirus infection status, the study combined high-throughput TCR immunosequencing, statistical association of individual TCRs with disease status, and machine learning. In a later analysis, previously published TCR beta repertoires from 500 to 750 donors were re-analyzed and high-resolution HLA genotyping was added so that TCR occurrence patterns could be studied. The later analysis used no new phenotypic data to find candidate immune exposures, relying instead on TCR beta sequences and their occurrence across donors. An earlier analysis of a few hundred of the donors applied high-throughput TCR beta sequencing to assess whether each TCR beta V gene segment acted as functional or pseudogenic. Alongside the repertoire data, information on donor age, sex, ethnicity and CMV serostatus was compiled. A later genetic analysis took genome-wide SNP genotypes for about three fifths of the roughly 670 donors and used that subset as a discovery cohort. Every discovery cohort repertoire had been produced on one sequencing platform. Both class I and class II loci were covered by HLA typing, at four-digit resolution. Typing coverage differed by locus: A, B, C, DRB1 and DQB1 were typed in roughly 620-630 donors, DQA1 in 500 to 550, DPA1 in nearly 610, and DPB1 in approximately 450. Roughly 5 DR-DQ haplotypes were handled as single units for association and clustering, since linkage in the cohort was strong. Across some 400 genotyped donors of the cohort, an average of approximately 240,000 unique TCR beta nucleotide sequences per donor were sequenced, and 15% to 20% of those sequences were non-productive. The research as a whole found: CMV serostatus was the only immune exposure information available for the cohort. In a later genetic analysis, a missense DCLRE1C variant was associated with V-gene and J-gene trimming of TCR beta chains, and the association was replicated in an independent cohort. Compared with the roughly 670-donor mean, donors in an Asian-associated ancestry cluster had fewer N-insertions in productive TCRs, according to a later genetic analysis. A further reported finding was that TCR beta sequences accurately predicted the HLA-A and HLA-B alleles for most subjects in the first cohort. The classifier was reported to diagnose cytomegalovirus status with high specificity and sensitivity in both the original cohort and the validation cohort. In a later analysis, the rate of TCR association differed among HLA loci, with DRB1 alleles having the most associated TCRs and HLA-C alleles having the fewest. The study listed 150 to 200 TCR beta chains as associated with cytomegalovirus. When HLA alleles, especially DR and DQ, strongly co-occurred, attributing TCR associations to individual alleles was difficult. The earlier analysis of almost 600 of the donors excluded around 17 rarely observed V segments, including chromosome 9 orphons, because counts were too low. At a false discovery rate of 0.05, a later analysis linked about 17,000 TCR beta sequences to specific HLA alleles. A cluster of highly shared sequence variants was judged likely to be a technical artifact of the sequencing pipeline. Most CMV-associated TCR beta chains appeared to be HLA-restricted in a later analysis, and the HLA associations seemed to be driven largely by CMV exposure. Correlated functional status among segregating V segments might reflect linkage disequilibrium, but an unknown experimental factor could not be ruled out. Because HLA typing was unavailable for some donors at each locus, only the typed subset was used in association tests. According to the authors, the approach could potentially be generalized to other disease states and immunological phenotypes. A later analysis reported that several top co-occurrence clusters appeared linked to parvovirus B19, influenza, CMV and Epstein-Barr virus. A few of the identified cytomegalovirus-associated TCR beta chains were confirmed in vitro to be specific for cytomegalovirus antigens. In an earlier analysis of some 550 of the donors, most TCR beta V segments were observed in productive rearrangements about 87% or about 30% of the time, broadly matching IMGT annotations. A later analysis found that HLA-associated TCR beta chains were more clonally expanded and had lower generation probabilities than equally common non-associated chains. Most TCR sequences were observed very rarely across donors, whereas some public TCRs were present in many individuals. Roughly uniform sequencing depth across donors was assumed in presence/absence analyses, although this assumption may not hold. Only TCR beta chains were sequenced in this cohort, and the absence of alpha or paired-chain data limited detectable features.

The source of this sequence is a man in his fifties in good health and CMV-seronegative. Specimen: PBMCs.

The CDR3 protein sequence reads: CASSFDYGYTF. The DNA sequence follows: TGTGCCAGCAGCTTCGACTATGGCTACACCTTC. Recombination joined TRBV7-9 with TRBJ1-2, with the D segment identity uncertain. CDR1 SEHNR and CDR2 FQNEAQ were looked up in the germline V gene (reference sequence). V gives up 3 bases and J gives up 3 bases, and the segment between their germline ends measures 2 bases. The CDR3 has 11 amino acids, counting the end cysteine and phenylalanine. Only the CDR3 DNA is retained, 33 bases long and in frame from the first base.